This record looks at one TCR beta chain sequence and its context. The data originate from a study of tumour-infiltrating T cells in Burkitt lymphoma. Study context: Overall and progression-free survival were predicted by productive clonality.

After removal of 0 bases from V and 3 bases from J, the junction contained 11 bases not matched to a gene. The CDR3 spans 18 residues. Germline V gives CDR1 SGHRS, CDR2 YFSETQ. Profiling relied on immunoSEQ multiplex PCR, and the TCRdb table lists in-frame clones only, not all of them. The table has 4,000 to 6,000 clones, around 9.9% seen once. Specimen: tumor tissue. This clonotype was obtained from a human donor with diffuse large B-cell lymphoma. The V and J genes are TRBV5-1 and TRBJ1-4; 7 nucleotides align to TRBD1. The CDR3 nucleotides read TGCGCCAGCAGCTTGGTACAGGGGTATATTTTTCCTAATGAAAAACTGTTTTTT. Translating gives CASSLVQGYIFPNEKLFF.